This TCR beta chain was captured in a study of graft-versus-host responses after intestinal transplantation. Findings of the study overall: Some GvH clones appeared in ileal mucosa or blood before recipient bone marrow.

The table came from immunoSEQ multiplex PCR; TCRdb's copy has only in-frame clones and leaves some out. Of approximately 4,400 clones in the sample, roughly 80% are singletons; the top ten hold around 7.7%. The CDR3 sequence is 16 residues long. Germline values: CDR1 LGHNA, CDR2 YNFKEQ. With 5 bases clipped from V and 0 bases from J, the junction kept 4 bases outside the gene matches. Intraepithelial lymphocytes and lamina propria lymphocytes were released through processing of graft tissue. About this clone: The antigen is not known.

The specimen comprised ileum tissue, sampled 9 days after transplant. This TCR derives from a human patient who received an intestinal transplant, so some T cells may come from the graft donor. The chain couples TRBV4-2 to TRBJ2-7, with TRBD2 matching 13 bases. In nucleotides, the CDR3 is TGTGCCAGCAGCTCGGGGACTAGCGGGGACTCCTACGAGCAGTACTTC. Translated, it gives CASSSGTSGDSYEQYF.